A single sample is the source of the 26 T cell receptor beta chains below, sequenced in a study of blood T cell repertoires in COVID-19 (dated by TCRdb to the early 2020s). Library preparation was by the immunoSEQ multiplex PCR assay. The table was pulled from immuneACCESS by TCRdb, which kept in-frame rearrangements only. Such tables lose some clones; where checked, under half of the loss comes from unresolved V genes, and the rest has no known cause. The sample records 150,000 to 200,000 clones, 86% of which are singletons. The ten largest clones represent 11% of the sample. Sequencing input: peripheral blood. These receptors were obtained from an older woman with COVID-19, enrolled during active disease.

The chain has TRBV30 and TRBJ1-5; D ambiguous. This CDR3 has 14 amino acids. The germline gives CDR1 GTSNPN, CDR2 SVGIG (reference sequence). V shed 0 bases and J shed 8 bases, with 14 bases lying between them. DNA for the CDR3: TGTGCCTGGAGTGTACCACCCGGGCGGGAGCCCCAGCATTTT. Translation gives CAWSVPPGREPQHF.

The chain employs TRBV18 and TRBJ1-1, with a tentative D call TRBD1 (6 bases). The V gene lost 4 bases and the J gene lost 1 base, with 10 bases spanning the gap. The CDR3 runs 14 residues. Germline CDR1 and CDR2: KGHSH and LQKENI. CDR3 amino acids: CASSRGRENTEAFF. The CDR3 DNA reads as TGTGCCAGCTCACGGGGGCGCGAGAACACTGAAGCTTTCTTT.

The V gene is TRBV6-2 or TRBV6-3, the J gene TRBJ2-5, with TRBD2 matching 16 bases. The V and J ends lost 6 bases and 7 bases, in that order; junction bases with no gene match: 14. This CDR3 is 18 amino acids long. Per the germline V gene, CDR1 is MNHEY and CDR2 is SVGEGT. The CDR3 region is CASSPGTSGRAWFGTQYF. The CDR3 nucleotides are TGTGCCAGCAGCCCGGGGACTAGCGGGAGGGCCTGGTTTGGGACCCAGTACTTC.

The CDR3 spells CASRSIGAGLAEVGAKNIQYF. In DNA, the CDR3 is TGTGCCAGCAGAAGCATAGGGGCGGGACTAGCGGAGGTCGGTGCCAAAAACATTCAGTACTTC. The chain joins TRBV7-8 to TRBJ2-4, with 11 bases identical to TRBD2. The CDR3 totals 21 residues. Germline V gives CDR1 SGHVS, CDR2 FQNEAQ. The ends lost 6 bases at V and 1 base at J; junction bases unmatched: 20.

This clone was seen only once. The chain carries TRBV19 and TRBJ2-7; 10 bases line up with TRBD1. CDR1 LNHDA and CDR2 SQIVND come from the germline V gene (reference sequence). Germline trimming cut 4 bases from V and 4 bases from J; bases unmatched to any gene: 7. The CDR3 is 15 residues long. CDR3 sequence reads: CASSTTGTGAYEQYF. DNA for the CDR3: TGTGCCAGTAGTACCACCGGGACAGGGGCTTACGAGCAGTACTTC.

The gene calls are TRBV3-1 (or the pseudogene TRBV3-2) and TRBJ2-1, with TRBD1 matching 10 bases. Per the germline V gene, CDR1 is LGHDT and CDR2 is YNNKEL (reference sequence). With V trimmed by 4 bases and J by 0 bases, 15 bases remained unmatched. CDR3 size: 20 residues. CDR3 sequence: CASSPPTGGSLRSSYNEQFF. The CDR3 DNA reads as TGTGCCAGCAGCCCACCGACAGGGGGCTCACTTCGAAGCTCCTACAATGAGCAGTTCTTC.

V gene TRBV24-1 combines with J gene TRBJ2-7, with TRBD2 matching 8 bases. CDR3 length equals 15 residues. CDR1 KGHDR and CDR2 SFDVKD come from the germline V gene. Trimming removed 5 bases from V and 0 bases from J; junction bases left unmatched: 5. CDR3 region: CATSAQRGLSYEQYF. CDR3 coding DNA: TGTGCCACCAGTGCACAGCGGGGGCTCTCCTACGAGCAGTACTTC.

This chain links TRBV3-1 (or the pseudogene TRBV3-2) with TRBJ1-2; 9 bases are a match to TRBD1. The CDR3 runs to 15 residues. V lost 3 bases, J lost 8 bases, and 10 bases stayed unmatched. CDR1 and CDR2 from the germline V gene are LGHDT and YNNKEL (reference sequence). This CDR3 reads CASSHLSGTGRGYTF. Written as DNA, the CDR3 is TGTGCCAGCAGCCACTTATCCGGGACAGGGCGCGGCTACACCTTC.

V is TRBV28 and J is TRBJ2-7, with TRBD2 matching 16 bases. Germline CDR1 reads MDHEN; CDR2 reads SYDVKM. The CDR3 extends over 19 amino acids. V lost 2 bases to trimming and J lost 0 bases; unmatched junction nucleotides: 7. DNA of the CDR3: TGTGCCAGCAGTTTACTCCTGGGACTAGCGGGAGGGGGCTCCTACGAGCAGTACTTC. Protein: CASSLLLGLAGGGSYEQYF.

The rearrangement joins TRBV5-5 to TRBJ1-5, with 9 nucleotides matching TRBD1. CDR1 and CDR2 from the germline V gene are SGHKS and YYEKEE (reference sequence). The V and J ends lost 5 bases and 1 base, in that order; junction bases with no gene match: 7. This CDR3 has 16 residues. The CDR3 spells CASSQQGAGSNQPQHF. The DNA of the CDR3 is TGTGCCAGCAGTCAACAGGGGGCGGGGAGCAATCAGCCCCAGCATTTT. Filled out from reference TRBV5-5 and TRBJ1-5, the complete variable domain reads DAGVTQSPTHLIKTRGQQVTLRCSPISGHKSVSWYQQVLGQGPQFIFQYYEKEERGRGNFPDRFSARQFPNYSSELNVNALLLGDSALYLCASSQQGAGSNQPQHFGDGTRLSIL.

This chain links TRBV6-6 with TRBJ1-2; perhaps TRBD1 as D (5 bases). Deletions cut 2 bases from V and 4 bases from J, with 11 bases between. The CDR3 has 14 residues. Germline CDR1 reads MNHNY; CDR2 reads SVGAGI (reference sequence). Written as DNA, the CDR3 is TGTGCCAGCAGTTACAACACAGGAACCTATGGCTACACCTTC. Protein sequence: CASSYNTGTYGYTF.

The gene calls are TRBV28 and TRBJ1-3; D is possibly TRBD1 (5 bases). The ends were cut back, 7 bases at V and 4 bases at J, with 11 bases in the middle. CDR3 length equals 13 residues. CDR1 is MDHEN and CDR2 is SYDVKM in the germline V gene. For the CDR3, the DNA is TGTGCCAGCACCAACCACAGGGGAAACACCATATATTTT. Translating it yields CASTNHRGNTIYF.

The chain combines TRBV5-1 with TRBJ2-5, with D possibly TRBD1 on 5 matching bases. Per the germline V gene, CDR1 is SGHRS and CDR2 is YFSETQ. Deletions cut 0 bases from V and 4 bases from J, with 7 bases between. This CDR3 has 13 residues. DNA for the CDR3: TGCGCCAGCAGCTTGGACAGGCGAGAGACCCAGTACTTC. This translates into CASSLDRRETQYF.

This chain's CDR3 is CASTRTIALGNEQFF. CDR3 in DNA: TGTGCCAGCACCAGAACTATTGCCCTCGGTAATGAGCAGTTCTTC. J is TRBJ2-1 and V is TRBV9; the D is unclear. Trimming removed 6 bases at V and 7 bases at J, with 20 bases between. Per the germline V gene, CDR1 is SGDLS and CDR2 is YYNGEE. There are 15 residues in the CDR3.

Details on this clone: A junction boundary mismatches the germline segment, possibly from a read error. The chain joins TRBV7-9 to TRBJ2-1; 8 bases are a match to TRBD2. CDR3 length: 15 residues. Germline-derived CDR1 and CDR2 are SEHNR and FQNEAQ (reference sequence). The CDR3 DNA reads as TGTGCGAGCAGCAACTCGGGAGCGGGAGAAGGTGAGCAGTTCTTC. This translates into CASSNSGAGEGEQFF.

This clone was seen just once. The J gene is TRBJ2-7, the V gene TRBV27, with a tentative D call TRBD2 (6 bases). Germline assignment: CDR1 MNHEY and CDR2 SMNVEV (reference sequence). There are 14 residues in the CDR3. V shed 3 bases and J shed 4 bases, with 13 bases lying between them. CDR3 DNA sequence: TGTGCCAGCAGTTTTGGGGGGAGTTCATACGAGCAGTACTTC. It is translated as CASSFGGSSYEQYF.

The V gene is TRBV5-1, the J gene TRBJ2-5; TRBD2 aligns across 8 bases. The CDR3 consists of 14 residues. CDR1 and CDR2 (germline): SGHRS, YFSETQ. Germline trimming cut 1 base from V and 4 bases from J; bases unmatched to any gene: 3. Here the CDR3 DNA reads TGCGCCAGCAGCTTGTACGCGGGAGGAGAGACCCAGTACTTC. This gives the protein CASSLYAGGETQYF.

The chain combines TRBV7-2 with TRBJ2-7; TRBD1 agrees at 8 bases. Per the germline V gene, CDR1 is SGHTA and CDR2 is FQGNSA. The J segment lost 4 bases and the V segment lost 6 bases, leaving 14 bases of the junction unmatched. This CDR3 region has 16 residues. This CDR3 reads CASRRGTGEPYYEQYF. The CDR3 bases are TGTGCCAGCAGACGAGGGACAGGCGAACCCTATTACGAGCAGTACTTC.

This clone was picked up a small number of times. The chain combines TRBV4-1 with TRBJ1-4; TRBD1 aligns across 9 bases. The germline V gene has CDR1 MGHRA and CDR2 YSYEKL. With 5 bases clipped from V and 8 bases from J, the junction kept 6 bases outside the gene matches. The CDR3 is 14 residues long. The CDR3 nucleotides read TGCGCCAGCAGCTTAGGGACAGGGTACGAAAAACTGTTTTTT. Translated: CASSLGTGYEKLFF.

The chain has TRBV10-2 and TRBJ1-5, with D possibly being TRBD1 (5 bases). Germline CDR1 WSHSY, CDR2 SAAADI. The CDR3 consists of 14 residues. The ends were cut back, 0 bases at V and 6 bases at J, with 9 bases in the middle. The CDR3 loop reads CASSESKGRQPQHF. Written as DNA, the CDR3 is TGCGCCAGCAGTGAGTCGAAGGGGCGTCAGCCCCAGCATTTT.

The chain links TRBV6-2 or TRBV6-3 to TRBJ2-7, with 8 positions matching TRBD2. Trimming removed 2 bases from V and 4 bases from J; junction bases left unmatched: 4. The CDR3 is 14 residues long. Germline lookup yields CDR1 MNHEY and CDR2 SVGEGT. This CDR3 reads CASSYGAGVYEQYF. CDR3 coding DNA: TGTGCCAGCAGTTACGGAGCGGGAGTATACGAGCAGTACTTC.

This chain joins TRBV30 and TRBJ1-3; possibly TRBD1 for D (5 bases). This CDR3 has 15 amino acids. Germline-derived CDR1 and CDR2 are GTSNPN and SVGIG (reference sequence). Trimming took 1 base from V and 4 from J, leaving 14 bases between them. CDR3 residues: CAWSGQFRPGNTIYF. CDR3 DNA: TGTGCCTGGAGTGGACAGTTTCGACCCGGAAACACCATATATTTT.

Details on this clone: The sample has other DNA sequences that encode this CDR3 too. The chain uses TRBV9 and TRBJ1-5, with 8 bases identical to TRBD1. With V trimmed by 0 bases and J by 7 bases, 6 bases remained unmatched. Germline loops: CDR1 SGDLS, CDR2 YYNGEE. CDR3 length equals 15 residues. The CDR3 sequence is CASSVGQGAGQPQHF. The CDR3, as DNA: TGTGCCAGCAGCGTAGGCCAGGGGGCCGGGCAGCCCCAGCATTTT.

The V gene is TRBV10-1, the J gene TRBJ1-5; TRBD1 aligns across 8 bases. The germline gives CDR1 WNHNN, CDR2 SYGVQD (reference sequence). J gave up 2 bases and V 6 bases, and 9 bases lay outside the gene matches. This CDR3 region has 16 residues. Here the CDR3 reads CASRNSDRAGNQPQHF. The CDR3 nucleotides read TGCGCCAGCAGAAATTCGGACAGGGCTGGCAATCAGCCCCAGCATTTT.

The J gene is TRBJ1-6, the V gene TRBV7-2; D is possibly TRBD1 (5 bases). The CDR3 contains 12 residues. V gave up 6 bases and J gave up 11 bases, with 11 bases separating them. Germline assignment: CDR1 SGHTA and CDR2 FQGNSA. The CDR3 DNA sequence: TGTGCCAGCAGTAAAAGGGGTACACCCCTCCACTTT. Protein product: CASSKRGTPLHF. The full variable domain, completed using reference TRBV7-2 and TRBJ1-6, is GAGVSQSPSNKVTEKGKDVELRCDPISGHTALYWYRQSLGQGLEFLIYFQGNSAPDKSGLPSDRFSAERTGGSVSTLTIQRTQQEDSAVYLCASSKRGTPLHFGNGTRLTVT.

This clone was found once. The rearrangement uses TRBV4-3 and TRBJ2-1; D is possibly TRBD2 (5 bases). With 0 bases removed from V and 6 bases from J, the gap between germline ends came to 12 bases. The CDR3 contains 15 residues. Germline CDR1 is LGHNA and CDR2 is YSLEER. The DNA of the CDR3 is TGCGCCAGCAGCCAAGATCTTGGGAGTCCCAATGAGCAGTTCTTC. Residues: CASSQDLGSPNEQFF.